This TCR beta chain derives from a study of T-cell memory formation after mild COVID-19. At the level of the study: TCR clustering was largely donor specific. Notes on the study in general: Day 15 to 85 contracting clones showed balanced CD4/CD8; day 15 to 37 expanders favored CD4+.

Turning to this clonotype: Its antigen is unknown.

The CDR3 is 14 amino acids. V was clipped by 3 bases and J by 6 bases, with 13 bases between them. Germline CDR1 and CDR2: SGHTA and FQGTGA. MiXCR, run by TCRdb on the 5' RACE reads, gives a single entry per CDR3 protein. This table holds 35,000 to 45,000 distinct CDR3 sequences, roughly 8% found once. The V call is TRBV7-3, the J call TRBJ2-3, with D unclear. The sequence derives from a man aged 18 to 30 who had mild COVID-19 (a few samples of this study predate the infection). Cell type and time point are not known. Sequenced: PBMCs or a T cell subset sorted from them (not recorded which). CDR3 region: CASSFGSPPDTQYF. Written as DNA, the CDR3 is TGTGCCAGCAGCTTTGGTAGCCCCCCGGATACGCAGTATTTT.